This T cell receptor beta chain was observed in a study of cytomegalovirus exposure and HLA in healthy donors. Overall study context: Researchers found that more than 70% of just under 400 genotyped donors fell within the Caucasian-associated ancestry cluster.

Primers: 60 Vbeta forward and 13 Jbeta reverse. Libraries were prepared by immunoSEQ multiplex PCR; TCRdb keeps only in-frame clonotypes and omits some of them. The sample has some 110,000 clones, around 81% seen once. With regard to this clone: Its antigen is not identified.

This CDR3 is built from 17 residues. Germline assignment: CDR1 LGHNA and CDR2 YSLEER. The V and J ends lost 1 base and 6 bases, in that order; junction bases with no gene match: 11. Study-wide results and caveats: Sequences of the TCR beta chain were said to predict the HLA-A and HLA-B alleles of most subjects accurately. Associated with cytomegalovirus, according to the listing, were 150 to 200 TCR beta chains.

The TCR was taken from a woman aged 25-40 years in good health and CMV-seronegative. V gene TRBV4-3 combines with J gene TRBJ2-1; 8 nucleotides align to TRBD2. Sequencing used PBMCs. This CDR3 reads CASSQAQRGGRTNEQFF. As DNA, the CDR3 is TGCGCCAGCAGCCAAGCCCAAAGGGGCGGGAGGACCAATGAGCAGTTCTTC.